These 6 T cell receptor beta chains were all obtained from the same sample, sequenced in a study of control samples from healthy donors and cancer patients. Here immunoSEQ multiplex PCR was the method, and the copy in TCRdb shows in-frame clones only, minus some. The sample is made up of fewer than 250,000 clones, and the top ten hold roughly 2% of it. The sample comprised blood. These receptors were obtained from a woman in her twenties or thirties in good health.

Turning to this clone: A junction end diverges from the germline sequence, so it may reflect a read error. This chain uses TRBV7-7 with TRBJ2-5; TRBD2 aligns across 8 bases. The germline gives CDR1 SSHAT, CDR2 FNYEAQ (reference sequence). This CDR3 contains 16 residues. As DNA, the CDR3 is TGTGCTAGCAGCTCCGGCTTGACTAGCGTCCAAGAGACCCAGTACTTC. Translated, it gives CASSSGLTSVQETQYF.

This chain joins TRBV6-6 and TRBJ1-5; D might be TRBD1 (5 bases). This CDR3 spans 14 amino acids. Trimming shortened V by 2 bases and J by 6 bases, and 11 bases separated the two germline ends. Germline loops: CDR1 MNHNY, CDR2 SVGAGI (reference sequence). This CDR3 reads CASSYRGDSQPQHF. CDR3 in DNA: TGTGCCAGCAGTTACAGGGGTGATAGTCAGCCCCAGCATTTT.

In DNA form, the CDR3 reads TGTGCCAGTAGTATCGGTCGGGGCCGCTCCCTCCACTTT. Protein sequence: CASSIGRGRSLHF. The genes are TRBV19 and TRBJ1-6; TRBD1 is a possible D gene (5 bases). Germline V CDR1 and CDR2: LNHDA, SQIVND (reference sequence). The CDR3 consists of 13 residues. The V and J ends lost 3 bases and 14 bases respectively, with 14 bases between them.

V gene TRBV6-5 combines with J gene TRBJ2-7; D remains unclear. CDR1 and CDR2 (germline): MNHEY, SVGAGI. Trimming removed 2 bases from V and 2 bases from J, with 10 bases in between. CDR3 length: 14 residues. In DNA, the CDR3 is TGTGCCAGCAGTTACCTCAGGTCAGCCTACGAGCAGTACTTC. Its translation is CASSYLRSAYEQYF.

The chain carries TRBV19 and TRBJ1-1; no reliable D call. Deletions cut 7 bases from V and 3 bases from J, with 12 bases between. The CDR3 spans 13 residues. Germline V gene sequence: CDR1 LNHDA, CDR2 SQIVND (reference sequence). The CDR3 sequence is CASTLAIDTEAFF. The DNA for the CDR3 is TGTGCCAGTACCTTAGCGATTGACACTGAAGCTTTCTTT. Full variable domain (rest looked up from reference TRBV19 and TRBJ1-1): DGGITQSPKYLFRKEGQNVTLSCEQNLNHDAMYWYRQDPGQGLRLIYYSQIVNDFQKGDIAEGYSVSREKKESFPLTVTSAQKNPTAFYLCASTLAIDTEAFFGQGTRLTVV.

The chain carries TRBV7-8 and TRBJ1-5; D ambiguous. CDR3 length equals 15 residues. Germline V CDR1 and CDR2: SGHVS, FQNEAQ. Trimming pared 5 bases from V and 1 base from J, leaving 12 bases between. The CDR3 DNA sequence: TGTGCCAGCAGCCCACGGCGGCTGAGCAATCAGCCCCAGCATTTT. It translates to CASSPRRLSNQPQHF.